The subject of this entry is one TCR beta chain. This sample was taken from a study of blood T cell repertoires in COVID-19. Turning to the study itself: Material from acute and convalescent COVID-19 was sourced from the United States, Italy and Spain. T cells, B-cell-depleted T cells, or PBMCs provided the cDNA or gDNA that served as material.

In the source study's methods: Reference gene primer amplification in the assay estimated nucleated cell counts. Some clones are missing from TCRdb's copy, which holds only in-frame ones; the method was immunoSEQ multiplex PCR. V and J calls and clone size follow that table, whereas D and trimming were derived from the DNA. The repertoire holds 65,000 to 90,000 clones, with 70% to 80% as singletons. Seattle cases were enrolled at active infection and followed longitudinally. The sequence derives from an older man with COVID-19, enrolled during active disease. Material for sequencing was peripheral blood.

CDR3 nucleotides: TGCGCCAGCAGCCAAAAGAACCCCGGGAACACTGAAGCTTTCTTT. Translating gives CASSQKNPGNTEAFF. The chain combines TRBV4-1 with TRBJ1-1; D is undetermined. Germline CDR1 and CDR2: MGHRA and YSYEKL. Trimming cost V 2 bases and J 1 base, with 11 bases left between them. The CDR3 spans 15 residues.